These 10 T cell receptor beta chains came from one sample sequenced in a study of blood T cell repertoires in COVID-19. Sequencing was performed with immunoSEQ multiplex PCR; in TCRdb, only in-frame clones are kept and a portion is missing. Here the sample spans about 120,000 clones, roughly four fifths being singletons. The sequenced material came from peripheral blood. The receptors originated from a woman in her seventies with acute or convalescent COVID-19.

The CDR3 DNA is TGTGCCAGCAGTCGGACCCTGGGGACACAAGCCTACGAGCAGTACTTC. Amino acids: CASSRTLGTQAYEQYF. This rearrangement joins TRBV25-1 to TRBJ2-7; weak D call: TRBD1 (6 bases). V lost 5 bases and J 2 bases, leaving 19 bases between the germline ends. This CDR3 comprises 16 residues. Germline loops: CDR1 MGHDK, CDR2 SYGVNS.

J is TRBJ2-2 and V is TRBV2; no clear D gene. The CDR3 runs to 12 residues. Trimming took 6 bases from V and 7 from J, leaving 9 bases between them. The germline V gene encodes CDR1 SNHLY and CDR2 FYNNEI. DNA of the CDR3: TGTGCCAGCAGCGCCGAGCGCGGGGAGCTGTTTTTT. It encodes CASSAERGELFF.

The V call is TRBV24-1, the J call TRBJ2-1; 9 bases align to TRBD2. The CDR3 spans 16 residues. The germline gives CDR1 KGHDR, CDR2 SFDVKD. V lost 7 bases, J lost 8 bases, and 14 bases stayed unmatched. CDR3 residues: CATRSGAGGPVDEQFF. The CDR3 DNA follows: TGTGCCACCAGGTCAGGGGCGGGGGGGCCGGTTGATGAGCAGTTCTTC.

This clone was seen once. The chain employs TRBV6-5 and TRBJ2-3; the D is unclear. Germline lookup yields CDR1 MNHEY and CDR2 SVGAGI. This CDR3 contains 14 residues. The germline V and J ends were trimmed by 0 bases and 6 bases, with 10 bases remaining between them. DNA for the CDR3: TGTGCCAGCAGTTACTCGTCAGGTACTGATACGCAGTATTTT. Amino acids: CASSYSSGTDTQYF.

The chain is built from TRBV18 and TRBJ1-5, with D hard to call. The CDR3 is made up of 16 amino acids. The V and J ends lost 2 bases and 2 bases respectively, with 13 bases between them. Germline V gives CDR1 KGHSH, CDR2 LQKENI. CDR3 nucleotide sequence: TGTGCCAGCTCACCAGTTGGAGGCCAGGGCAATCAGCCCCAGCATTTT. It specifies CASSPVGGQGNQPQHF.

The CDR3 DNA reads as TGCGCCAGCAGCCAAGATAGAACCCATCAGCCCCAGCATTTT. This sequence encodes CASSQDRTHQPQHF. The chain links TRBV4-1 to TRBJ1-5; D gene ambiguous. The CDR3 runs to 14 residues. The V and J ends lost 0 bases and 5 bases respectively, with 8 bases between them. Germline-derived CDR1 and CDR2 are MGHRA and YSYEKL.

The chain recombines TRBV18 with TRBJ1-5, with TRBD1 matching over 10 bases. Losses at the gene ends were 3 bases for V and 8 bases for J; bases not matched to a gene: 10. CDR1 is KGHSH and CDR2 is LQKENI in the germline V gene. The CDR3 is 16 residues long. The CDR3 here is CASSPGTGALGEPQHF. The CDR3 DNA reads as TGTGCCAGCTCACCCGGGACAGGGGCCTTAGGGGAGCCCCAGCATTTT.

This chain uses TRBV6-4 with TRBJ1-1; 7 bases match TRBD1. CDR1 is MRHNA, CDR2 SNTAGT, per germline. J gave up 1 base and V 3 bases, and 14 bases lay outside the gene matches. The CDR3 spans 18 residues. CDR3 loop: CASSEPDRHKSPNTEAFF. As DNA, the CDR3 is TGTGCCAGCAGTGAACCGGACAGGCATAAATCCCCGAACACTGAAGCTTTCTTT.

The rearrangement links TRBV5-4 to TRBJ2-7; TRBD2 might be the D (6 bases). Germline V lookup: CDR1 SGHNT, CDR2 YYREEE (reference sequence). The V end lost 5 bases, the J end lost 9 bases, and 18 bases lay between the germline ends. This CDR3 is built from 13 residues. CDR3 amino acids: CASSRIPGEAQYV. In nucleotides, the CDR3 is TGTGCCAGCAGTCGAATACCCGGGGAGGCGCAGTACGTC.

The chain links TRBV24-1 to TRBJ1-2, with a tentative D call TRBD1 (6 bases). V was shortened by 9 bases and J by 4 bases, with 11 bases between the two germline ends. The length of the CDR3 is 12 residues. Looked up from germline, CDR1 is KGHDR and CDR2 is SFDVKD. CDR3 region: CATPGGGYGYTF. The CDR3 nucleotides read TGTGCCACCCCGGGAGGGGGCTATGGCTACACCTTC.